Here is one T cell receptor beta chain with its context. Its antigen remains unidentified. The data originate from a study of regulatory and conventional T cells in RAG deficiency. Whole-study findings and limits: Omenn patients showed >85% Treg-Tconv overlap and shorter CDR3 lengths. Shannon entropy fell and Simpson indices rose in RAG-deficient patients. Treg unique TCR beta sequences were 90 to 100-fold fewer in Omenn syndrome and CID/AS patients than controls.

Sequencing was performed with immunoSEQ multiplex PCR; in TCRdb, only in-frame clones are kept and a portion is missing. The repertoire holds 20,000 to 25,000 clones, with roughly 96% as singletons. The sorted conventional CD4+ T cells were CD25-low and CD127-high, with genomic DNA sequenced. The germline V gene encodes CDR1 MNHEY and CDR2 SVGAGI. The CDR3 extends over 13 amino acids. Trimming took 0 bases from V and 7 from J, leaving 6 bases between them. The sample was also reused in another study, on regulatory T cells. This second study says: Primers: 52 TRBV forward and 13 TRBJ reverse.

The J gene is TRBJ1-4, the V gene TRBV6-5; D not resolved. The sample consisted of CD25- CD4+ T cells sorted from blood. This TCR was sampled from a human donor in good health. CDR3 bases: TGTGCCAGCAGTTACTCGAGAGGTGAAAAACTGTTTTTT. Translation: CASSYSRGEKLFF.